The T cell receptor (beta chain) under discussion was sequenced for a study of human T cells and chemical hapten exposure. Germline V gene data show CDR1 as MDHEN and CDR2 as SYDVKM. This CDR3 is built from 13 residues. With 2 bases removed from V and 6 bases from J, the gap between germline ends came to 8 bases. One entry per CDR3 protein results from TCRdb running MiXCR on the RACE reads. Of tens of thousands of distinct CDR3 sequences listed, around 4% were seen once; the top ten hold around 6%. Time point noted: healthy volunteer bleed at 6 weeks. Whole blood, unfractionated, served as the material for total RNA extraction. At least ten counts were recorded for this clonotype.

The sequenced sample was whole blood. The V call is TRBV28, the J call TRBJ2-1; D tentatively reads TRBD1 or TRBD2 (5 bases each). The sequence was collected from a human donor in good health. Some clones in this sample may be carry-over from other donors' samples. The chain's CDR3 is CASSLGDANEQFF. CDR3 bases: TGTGCCAGCAGTTTAGGGGACGCCAATGAGCAGTTCTTC.